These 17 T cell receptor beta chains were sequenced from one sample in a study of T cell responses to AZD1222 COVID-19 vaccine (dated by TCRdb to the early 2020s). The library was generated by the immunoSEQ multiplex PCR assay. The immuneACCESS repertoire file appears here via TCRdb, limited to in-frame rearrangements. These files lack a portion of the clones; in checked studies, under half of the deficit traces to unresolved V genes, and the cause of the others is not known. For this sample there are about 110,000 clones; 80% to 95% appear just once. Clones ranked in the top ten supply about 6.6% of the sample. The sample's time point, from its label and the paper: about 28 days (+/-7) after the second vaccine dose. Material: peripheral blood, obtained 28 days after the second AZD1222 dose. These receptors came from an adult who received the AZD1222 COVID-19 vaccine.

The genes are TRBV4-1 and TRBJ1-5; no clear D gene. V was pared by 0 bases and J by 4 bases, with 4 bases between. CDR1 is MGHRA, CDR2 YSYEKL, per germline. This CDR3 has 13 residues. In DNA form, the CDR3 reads TGCGCCAGCAGCCAAGATCTAAATCAGCCCCAGCATTTT. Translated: CASSQDLNQPQHF.

CDR3: CASRGLEGDEQYF. The CDR3 DNA follows: TGTGCCAGCAGGGGGTTGGAGGGAGACGAGCAGTACTTC. The chain links TRBV2 to TRBJ2-7; possibly TRBD2 for D (6 bases). The germline V gene has CDR1 SNHLY and CDR2 FYNNEI. Deletions cut 6 bases from V and 5 bases from J, with 14 bases between. The CDR3 length is 13 residues.

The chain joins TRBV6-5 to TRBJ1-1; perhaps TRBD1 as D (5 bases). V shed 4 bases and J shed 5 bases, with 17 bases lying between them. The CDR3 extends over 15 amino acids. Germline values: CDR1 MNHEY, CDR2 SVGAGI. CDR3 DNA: TGTGCCAGCAGTTCAGGGTCCCCGGGAGGGACTGAAGCTTTCTTT. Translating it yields CASSSGSPGGTEAFF.

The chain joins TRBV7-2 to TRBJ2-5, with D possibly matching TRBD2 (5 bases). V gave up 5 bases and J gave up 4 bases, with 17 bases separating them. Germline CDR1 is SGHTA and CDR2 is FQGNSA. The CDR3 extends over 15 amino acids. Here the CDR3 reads CASSPSRWELETQYF. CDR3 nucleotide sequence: TGTGCCAGCAGCCCCTCCAGATGGGAGTTAGAGACCCAGTACTTC.

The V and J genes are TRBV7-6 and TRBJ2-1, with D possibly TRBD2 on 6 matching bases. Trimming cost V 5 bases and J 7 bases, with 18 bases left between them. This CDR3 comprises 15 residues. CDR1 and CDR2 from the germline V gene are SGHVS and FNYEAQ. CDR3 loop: CASSRYAQGGNEQFF. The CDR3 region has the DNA TGTGCCAGCAGCCGTTACGCCCAAGGAGGGAATGAGCAGTTCTTC.

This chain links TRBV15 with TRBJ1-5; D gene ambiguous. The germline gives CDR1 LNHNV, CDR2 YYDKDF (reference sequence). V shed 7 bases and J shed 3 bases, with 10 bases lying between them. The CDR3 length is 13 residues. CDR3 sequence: CATTNGHNQPQHF. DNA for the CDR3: TGTGCCACCACAAACGGTCACAATCAGCCCCAGCATTTT.

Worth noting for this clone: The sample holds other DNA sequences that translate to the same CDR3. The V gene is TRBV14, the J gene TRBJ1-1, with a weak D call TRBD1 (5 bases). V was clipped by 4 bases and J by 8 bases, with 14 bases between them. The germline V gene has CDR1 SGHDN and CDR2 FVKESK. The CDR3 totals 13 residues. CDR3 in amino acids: CASSPGSRGEAFF. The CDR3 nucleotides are TGTGCCAGCAGCCCCGGCTCCCGGGGGGAAGCTTTCTTT.

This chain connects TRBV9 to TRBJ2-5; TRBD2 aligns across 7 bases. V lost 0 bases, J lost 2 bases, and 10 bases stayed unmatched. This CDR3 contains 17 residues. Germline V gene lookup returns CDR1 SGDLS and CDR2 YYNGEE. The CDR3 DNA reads TGTGCCAGCAGCGTAGCGGGCGGGGGTCGGAGACAAGAGACCCAGTACTTC. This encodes CASSVAGGGRRQETQYF.

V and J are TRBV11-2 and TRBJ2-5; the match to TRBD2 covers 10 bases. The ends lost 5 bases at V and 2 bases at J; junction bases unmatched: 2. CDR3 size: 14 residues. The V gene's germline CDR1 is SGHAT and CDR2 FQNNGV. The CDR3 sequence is CASSPTSGQETQYF. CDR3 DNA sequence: TGTGCCAGCAGCCCGACTAGCGGGCAAGAGACCCAGTACTTC.

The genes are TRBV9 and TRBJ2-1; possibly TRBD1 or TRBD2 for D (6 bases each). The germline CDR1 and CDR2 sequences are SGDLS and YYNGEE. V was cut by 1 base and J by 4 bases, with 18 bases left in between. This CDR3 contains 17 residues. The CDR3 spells CASSVSWGAGIYNEQFF. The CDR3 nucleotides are TGTGCCAGCAGCGTATCTTGGGGGGCCGGGATTTACAATGAGCAGTTCTTC.

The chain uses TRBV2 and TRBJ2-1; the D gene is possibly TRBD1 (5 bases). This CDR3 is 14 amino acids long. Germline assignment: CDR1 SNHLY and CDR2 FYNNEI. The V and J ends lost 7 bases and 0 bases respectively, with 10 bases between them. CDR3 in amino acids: CASKGQGSYNEQFF. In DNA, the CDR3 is TGTGCCAGCAAGGGCCAGGGCTCCTACAATGAGCAGTTCTTC.

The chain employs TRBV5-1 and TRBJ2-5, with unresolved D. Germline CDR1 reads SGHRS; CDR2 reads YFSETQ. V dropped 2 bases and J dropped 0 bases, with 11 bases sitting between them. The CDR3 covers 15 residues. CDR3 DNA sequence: TGCGCCAGCAGCTTTGGCCTCAGGAACCAAGAGACCCAGTACTTC. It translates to CASSFGLRNQETQYF.

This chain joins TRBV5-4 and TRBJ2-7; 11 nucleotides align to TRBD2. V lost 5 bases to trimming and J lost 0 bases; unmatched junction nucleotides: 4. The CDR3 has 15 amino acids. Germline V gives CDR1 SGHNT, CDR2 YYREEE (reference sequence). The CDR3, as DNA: TGTGCCAGCAGTCCGACTAGCGGGACCTCCTACGAGCAGTACTTC. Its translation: CASSPTSGTSYEQYF.

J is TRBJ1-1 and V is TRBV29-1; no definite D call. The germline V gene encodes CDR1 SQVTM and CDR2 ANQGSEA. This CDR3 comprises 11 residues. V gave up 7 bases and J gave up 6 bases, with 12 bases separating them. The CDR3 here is CSGSRSSEAFF. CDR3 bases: TGCAGCGGGAGTCGAAGCTCTGAAGCTTTCTTT.

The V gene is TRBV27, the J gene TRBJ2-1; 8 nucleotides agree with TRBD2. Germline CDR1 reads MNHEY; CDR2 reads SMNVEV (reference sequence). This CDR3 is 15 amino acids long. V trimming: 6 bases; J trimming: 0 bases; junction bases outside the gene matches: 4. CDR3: CASSLSGGSYNEQFF. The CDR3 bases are TGTGCCAGCAGCTTAAGCGGGGGCTCCTACAATGAGCAGTTCTTC.

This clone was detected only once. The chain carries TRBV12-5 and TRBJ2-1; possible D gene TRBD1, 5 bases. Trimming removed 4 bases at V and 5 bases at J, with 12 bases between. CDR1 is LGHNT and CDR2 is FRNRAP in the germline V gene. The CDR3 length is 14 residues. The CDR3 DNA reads TGTGCTAGTGGTTCCCGACAGCTAAACAATGAGCAGTTCTTC. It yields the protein CASGSRQLNNEQFF.

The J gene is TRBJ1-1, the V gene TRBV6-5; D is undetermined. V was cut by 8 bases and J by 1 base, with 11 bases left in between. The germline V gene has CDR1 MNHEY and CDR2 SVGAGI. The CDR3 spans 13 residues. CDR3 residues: CASWRVGNTEAFF. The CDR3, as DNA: TGTGCCAGCTGGCGGGTCGGGAACACTGAAGCTTTCTTT.